A selection of T cell receptor beta chains follows, all from one sample in a study of Ad26.COV2.S vaccination and SARS-CoV-2 variants. The data were produced by immunoSEQ multiplex PCR, yet TCRdb's version contains in-frame clones alone and is incomplete. The sample lists around 400,000 clones; about 88% were seen once. The sample was peripheral blood, taken in a trial of Ad26.COV2.S vaccine versus placebo. The source is a person between 18 and 65 years old who received the Ad26.COV2.S COVID-19 vaccine or a placebo. Each CDR3 is given without its conserved first and last residue. D genes are given only for firm matches. Size is stated for part of the rows, as once, few or many counts, or as a class when the clone is expanded.

TRBV28	-	TRBJ2-3	-	ASTLKKVGTDTQY
TRBV5-8	-	TRBJ2-1	TRBD2	ASSFRGRALNEQF
TRBV15	-	TRBJ1-1	-	ATSRAWGVTEAF
TRBV5-1	-	TRBJ2-3	-	ASSSRQGTDTQY
TRBV29-1	once	TRBJ2-1	-	SVGGTSSYNEQF
TRBV5-4	-	TRBJ2-6	-	ASSDRSSSGANVLT
TRBV9	-	TRBJ1-1	-	ASSVVGPNEAF
TRBV5-1	-	TRBJ2-7	TRBD1	ASSGDRGSEQY
TRBV12-3/TRBV12-4	-	TRBJ1-3	-	ASSLSGNTIY
TRBV24-1	-	TRBJ2-5	-	ATSDSRPGSQTQY
TRBV5-4	-	TRBJ2-7	-	ASSSMGRTYEQY
TRBV19	-	TRBJ1-1	-	ASRGTGNTEAF
TRBV5-1	-	TRBJ2-2	-	ASSFNTRQSQNTGELF
TRBV20-1	many	TRBJ2-1	TRBD2	SASGTSGREHEQF
TRBV3-1/TRBV3-2	-	TRBJ1-5	-	ASSQDLNQPQH
TRBV5-6	-	TRBJ2-2	TRBD1	ASSTEARGRGTGELF
TRBV27	-	TRBJ2-1	-	ASSFVGVKIGGSYNEQF
TRBV10-1	-	TRBJ2-1	TRBD2	ASSAGLAGNNEQF
TRBV24-1	-	TRBJ2-2	TRBD1	ATSATGTGVTGELF
TRBV10-3	-	TRBJ2-1	-	AISERDGGRGGNEQF
TRBV6-5	few	TRBJ1-5	-	ASRIAGSNQPQH
TRBV2	once	TRBJ1-5	-	ARGGRRQPQH
TRBV18	-	TRBJ1-3	-	ASSDLGAGNTIY
TRBV6-2/TRBV6-3	-	TRBJ1-2	-	ASSYGAMNFGRYGYT
TRBV19	few	TRBJ2-7	-	ASSIGGLGVIYEQY
TRBV7-8	-	TRBJ2-3	-	ASSPALAEVLDTQY
TRBV2	-	TRBJ2-3	TRBD2	ASSPPIAGVGDTQY
TRBV30	-	TRBJ2-7	-	AWSVLRTYEQY
TRBV2	-	TRBJ2-5	-	ASSDAGSETQY
TRBV28	-	TRBJ2-7	-	ASSLGGQYEQY
TRBV5-5	-	TRBJ1-6	TRBD1	ASSWDRANSPLH
TRBV27	-	TRBJ2-7	-	ASSFEGGEQY
TRBV11-3	once	TRBJ2-3	-	ASSLSGVGSGTDTQY
TRBV11-2	-	TRBJ2-4	-	ASSLETLAKNIQY
TRBV4-3	-	TRBJ2-1	TRBD2	ASSHESGDNEQF
TRBV5-1	-	TRBJ2-3	-	ASSLVAPSTDTQY
TRBV7-6	-	TRBJ2-7	TRBD2	ASSLDLAGGPREQY
TRBV20-1	-	TRBJ1-2	-	SASEFHLDT
TRBV18	-	TRBJ1-3	-	ASSPQQISGNTIY
TRBV27	-	TRBJ2-1	-	ASSLVRAYEQF
TRBV5-4	-	TRBJ2-1	-	ASSLEVASYNEQF
TRBV6-5	-	TRBJ1-2	-	ASNFGGAGGYT
TRBV11-3	-	TRBJ2-5	-	ASSLRQRVQETQY
TRBV5-1	-	TRBJ1-4	-	ASSLEGVGEKLF
TRBV5-8	-	TRBJ1-1	-	ASSLVRDTEAF
TRBV28	-	TRBJ2-1	-	ASSSPALGWYNEQF
TRBV2	-	TRBJ2-7	TRBD1	ASSRGTDYEQY
TRBV27	-	TRBJ2-2	-	ASSFRNGELF
TRBV6-4	-	TRBJ2-7	TRBD1	ASSGPGQTSYEQY
TRBV6-2/TRBV6-3	-	TRBJ2-1	TRBD2	ASSYPGLAGGPWDEQF
TRBV28	-	TRBJ2-3	TRBD2	ASSFQASGLRRTSTDTQY
TRBV6-2/TRBV6-3	-	TRBJ2-7	TRBD2	ASSLGGRGEQY
TRBV7-2	-	TRBJ2-7	-	ASSFNGREQY